The T cell receptor beta chain under discussion was sequenced for a study of siplizumab effects on memory and regulatory T cells. General study points: Suppressive function of proliferating Tregs from siplizumab cultures was not confirmed. Most proliferating CD4+ or CD8+ clones, roughly 80-96%, had no naive or memory assignment. Naive T cells appeared more varied than memory cells and looked like key alloresponse contributors.

A note on this clone: Its antigen remains unknown.

In germline, CDR1 is SGHRS, CDR2 YFSETQ. V was clipped by 0 bases and J by 6 bases, with 13 bases between them. This CDR3 spans 15 amino acids. Sequencing of each sample assayed roughly 100,000 TCR templates. Produced via immunoSEQ multiplex PCR; TCRdb's table is partial and in-frame only. Here the sample spans tens of thousands of clones, approximately 87% being singletons. This chain uses TRBV5-1 with TRBJ2-1, with TRBD2 as a possible D gene (5 bases). The sample consisted of memory CD4+ T cells sorted from blood. This receptor was obtained from a human donor in good health. The DNA for the CDR3 is TGCGCCAGCAGCTTGGGTGGACTGGAGTCCAATGAGCAGTTCTTC. Protein sequence: CASSLGGLESNEQFF.